A selection of T cell receptor beta chains follows, all from one sample in a study of T cell responses to AZD1222 COVID-19 vaccine. Clones were read by immunoSEQ multiplex PCR, and TCRdb kept only the in-frame ones, dropping some. The sample comprises some 160,000 clones, 88% of which are singletons, and over 4.5% rests with the top ten. The sample in question was peripheral blood, obtained on day 0 of AZD1222 vaccination. The source of these receptors is an adult in good health. The CDR3 runs from the conserved cysteine through the conserved F or W. D genes are given only for firm matches. Clone size is stated in some rows and not others, as once, few, many or a class when expanded.

V,size,D,J,DNA,CDR3
TRBV4-1,.,TRBD2,TRBJ2-7,TGCGCCAGCAGCCAAGATGACCTAGCGGGATATGAAGAGGGCGAGCAGTACTTC,CASSQDDLAGYEEGEQYF
TRBV9,few,.,TRBJ1-2,TGTGCCAGCAGCGACGGACAGCTTAACTATGGCTACACCTTC,CASSDGQLNYGYTF
TRBV4-1,.,.,TRBJ2-1,TGCGCCAGCAGCCAAGTGGACCTGATAGAATACAATGAGCAGTTCTTC,CASSQVDLIEYNEQFF
TRBV7-2,.,TRBD2,TRBJ2-7,TGTGCCAGCAGCTTAGGGGCTAGCGGGGTCCACGAGCAGTACTTC,CASSLGASGVHEQYF
TRBV9,.,.,TRBJ1-1,TGTGCCAGCAGCCCCGAAGCTACGTTGAACACTGAAGCTTTCTTT,CASSPEATLNTEAFF
TRBV6-5,.,.,TRBJ1-1,TGTGCCAGCAGGTTAGGCACTGAAGCTTTCTTT,CASRLGTEAFF
TRBV27,.,.,TRBJ1-2,TGTGCCAGCAGTTTAGGACACCCGGGACAAGTCTATGGCTACACCTTC,CASSLGHPGQVYGYTF
TRBV6-6,.,.,TRBJ2-1,TGTGCCAGCAGTTACTCAGTCGTGGGGAATGAGCAGTTCTTC,CASSYSVVGNEQFF
TRBV11-2,once,TRBD2,TRBJ2-1,TGTGCCAGCAGCGCCGGGACTAGCGGGAGGGCCGTTAGCGAGCAGTTCTTC,CASSAGTSGRAVSEQFF
TRBV7-9,.,.,TRBJ1-3,TGTGCCAGCAGCCCGGTGGGATCCTCTGGAAACACCATATATTTT,CASSPVGSSGNTIYF
TRBV5-1,.,.,TRBJ1-1,TGCGCCAGCAGCCCCTTTGGGGGGAACACTGAAGCTTTCTTT,CASSPFGGNTEAFF
TRBV28,.,.,TRBJ1-5,TGTGCCAGCAGGTTTAGCAATCAGCCCCAGCATTTT,CASRFSNQPQHF
TRBV6-5,.,TRBD2,TRBJ2-7,TGTGCCAGCAGTCCGGGACTAGCGTTTACCGGGGGGCAGTACTTC,CASSPGLAFTGGQYF